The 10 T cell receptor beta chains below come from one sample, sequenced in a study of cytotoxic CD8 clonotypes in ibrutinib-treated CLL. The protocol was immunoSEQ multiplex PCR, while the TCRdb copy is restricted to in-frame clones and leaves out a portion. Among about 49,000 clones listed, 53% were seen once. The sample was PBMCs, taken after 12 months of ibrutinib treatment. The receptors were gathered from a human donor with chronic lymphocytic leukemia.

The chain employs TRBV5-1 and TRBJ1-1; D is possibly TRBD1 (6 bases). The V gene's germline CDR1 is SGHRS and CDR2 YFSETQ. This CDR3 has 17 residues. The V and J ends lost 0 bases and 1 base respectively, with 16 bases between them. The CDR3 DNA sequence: TGCGCCAGCAGCTTGGATCCCAGGGGTGATTCGAACACTGAAGCTTTCTTT. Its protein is CASSLDPRGDSNTEAFF.

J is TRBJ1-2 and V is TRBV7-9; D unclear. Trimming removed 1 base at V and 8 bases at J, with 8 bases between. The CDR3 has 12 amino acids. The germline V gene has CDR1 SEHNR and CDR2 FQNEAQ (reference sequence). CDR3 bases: TGTGCCAGCAGCTTAGATCGCTGGGGCTACACCTTC. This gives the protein CASSLDRWGYTF.

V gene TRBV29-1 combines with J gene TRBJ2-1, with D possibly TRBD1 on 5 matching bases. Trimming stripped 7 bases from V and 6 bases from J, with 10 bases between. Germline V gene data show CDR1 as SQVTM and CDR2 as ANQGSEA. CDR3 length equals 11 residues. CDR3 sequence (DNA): TGCAGCGAGGGGCTCCGCAATGAGCAGTTCTTC. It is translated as CSEGLRNEQFF.

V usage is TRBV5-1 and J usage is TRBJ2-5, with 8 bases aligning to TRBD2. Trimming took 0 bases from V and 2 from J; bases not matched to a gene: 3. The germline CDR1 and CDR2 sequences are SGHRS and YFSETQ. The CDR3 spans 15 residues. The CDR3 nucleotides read TGCGCCAGCAGCTTGGGAGCGGGAGTTCAAGAGACCCAGTACTTC. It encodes CASSLGAGVQETQYF. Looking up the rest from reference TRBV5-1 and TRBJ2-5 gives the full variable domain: KAGVTQTPRYLIKTRGQQVTLSCSPISGHRSVSWYQQTPGQGLQFLFEYFSETQRNKGNFPGRFSGRQFSNSRSEMNVSTLELGDSALYLCASSLGAGVQETQYFGPGTRLLVL.

The CDR3 sequence is CASSLLASRNTGELFF. CDR3 DNA sequence: TGCGCCAGCAGCTTGTTGGCTAGCCGTAACACCGGGGAGCTGTTTTTT. The V call is TRBV5-1, the J call TRBJ2-2; tentative D call: TRBD2 (5 bases). Germline CDR1 reads SGHRS; CDR2 reads YFSETQ. The CDR3 loop spans 16 amino acids. V lost 1 base to trimming and J lost 2 bases, with 12 bases between them.

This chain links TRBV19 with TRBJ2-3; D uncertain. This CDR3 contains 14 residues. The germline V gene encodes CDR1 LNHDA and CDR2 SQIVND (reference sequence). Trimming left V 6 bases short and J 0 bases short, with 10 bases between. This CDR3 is CASRVGTSTDTQYF. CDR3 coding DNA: TGTGCCAGTAGGGTGGGAACTAGCACAGATACGCAGTATTTT.

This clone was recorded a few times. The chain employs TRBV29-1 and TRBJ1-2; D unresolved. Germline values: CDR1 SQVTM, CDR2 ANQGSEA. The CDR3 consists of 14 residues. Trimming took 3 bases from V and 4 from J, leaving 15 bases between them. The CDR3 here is CSVDRNLAGYGYTF. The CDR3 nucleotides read TGCAGCGTTGATCGGAACCTCGCGGGCTATGGCTACACCTTC.

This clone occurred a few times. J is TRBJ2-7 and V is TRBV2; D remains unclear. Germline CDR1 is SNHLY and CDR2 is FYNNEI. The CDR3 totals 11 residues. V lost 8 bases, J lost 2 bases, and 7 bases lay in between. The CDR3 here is CASGETYEQYF. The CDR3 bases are TGTGCCAGCGGGGAAACCTACGAGCAGTACTTC.

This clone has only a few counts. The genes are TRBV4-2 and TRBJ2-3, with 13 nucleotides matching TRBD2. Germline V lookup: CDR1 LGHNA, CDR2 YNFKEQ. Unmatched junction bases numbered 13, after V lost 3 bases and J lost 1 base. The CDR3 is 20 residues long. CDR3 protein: CASSHDAGLAGDVGTDTQYF. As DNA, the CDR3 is TGTGCCAGCAGCCATGACGCAGGACTAGCGGGAGATGTTGGCACAGATACGCAGTATTTT.

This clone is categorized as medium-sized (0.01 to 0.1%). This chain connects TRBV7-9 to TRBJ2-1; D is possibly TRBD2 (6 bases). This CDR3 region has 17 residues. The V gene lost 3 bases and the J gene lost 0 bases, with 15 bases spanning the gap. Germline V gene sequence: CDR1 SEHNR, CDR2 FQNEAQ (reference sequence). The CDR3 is CASSLGGSGSSYNEQFF. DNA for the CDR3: TGTGCCAGCAGCTTGGGGGGATCCGGGAGCTCCTACAATGAGCAGTTCTTC.